One and the same sample provided the 5 T cell receptor beta chains below, sequenced in a study of CD8 T cells in Susac syndrome. The RNA, about 0.5 to 1 ug, was put through reverse transcription using random hexamers. MiXCR was run by TCRdb on the immunoSEQ multiplex PCR reads, yielding one entry per CDR3 protein. This table has roughly 140,000 distinct CDR3 sequences, approximately 95% appearing once. The material sequenced was CD4+ T cells from PBMCs. Receptors originate from a human donor with Susac syndrome.

This clonotype was recorded only once. This chain links TRBV7-2 with TRBJ2-4; D unresolved. V lost 5 bases and J lost 0, with 11 bases in between. Germline lookup yields CDR1 SGHTA and CDR2 FQGNSA. The CDR3 contains 15 residues. The CDR3, as DNA: TGTGCCAGCAGCACGGGCCTTTTAGCCAAAAACATTCAGTACTTC. Amino acid sequence: CASSTGLLAKNIQYF.

The V call is TRBV7-3, the J call TRBJ1-2; a weak D match, TRBD1 (5 bases). The CDR3 covers 18 residues. The germline V gene has CDR1 SGHTA and CDR2 FQGTGA. The germline V and J ends were trimmed by 2 bases and 0 bases, with 19 bases remaining between them. CDR3 region: CASSLGPVGRGSNYGYTF. The DNA for the CDR3 is TGTGCCAGCAGCTTAGGCCCTGTGGGGCGCGGGTCTAACTATGGCTACACCTTC. The full variable domain, in which reference TRBV7-3 and TRBJ1-2 provide the parts outside the CDR3, is GAGVSQTPSNKVTEKGKYVELRCDPISGHTALYWYRQSLGQGPEFLIYFQGTGAADDSGLPNDRFFAVRPEGSVSTLKIQRTERGDSAVYLCASSLGPVGRGSNYGYTFGSGTRLTVV.

The V and J genes are TRBV19 and TRBJ1-5; no clear D gene. This CDR3 is built from 14 residues. CDR1 LNHDA and CDR2 SQIVND come from the germline V gene (reference sequence). The V and J ends lost 3 bases and 4 bases respectively, with 10 bases between them. As DNA, the CDR3 is TGTGCCAGTAGTATTGTGGGAGGGAATCAGCCCCAGCATTTT. Protein sequence: CASSIVGGNQPQHF.

V and J are TRBV6-5 and TRBJ2-3, with D possibly being TRBD2 (6 bases). The CDR3 is 12 residues long. Trimming shortened V by 7 bases and J by 4 bases, and 9 bases separated the two germline ends. Germline loops: CDR1 MNHEY, CDR2 SVGAGI. The CDR3 loop is CASMDYSDTQYF. CDR3 nucleotides: TGTGCCAGCATGGACTATTCAGATACGCAGTATTTT.

CDR3 amino acids: CASSTASGGTDTQYF. CDR3 nucleotides: TGTGCCAGCTCAACAGCTAGCGGGGGCACAGATACGCAGTATTTT. The V gene is TRBV18, the J gene TRBJ2-3; 9 bases align to TRBD2. V dropped 5 bases and J dropped 1; count of bases not matched to a gene: 4. The CDR3 covers 15 residues. Germline lookup yields CDR1 KGHSH and CDR2 LQKENI.